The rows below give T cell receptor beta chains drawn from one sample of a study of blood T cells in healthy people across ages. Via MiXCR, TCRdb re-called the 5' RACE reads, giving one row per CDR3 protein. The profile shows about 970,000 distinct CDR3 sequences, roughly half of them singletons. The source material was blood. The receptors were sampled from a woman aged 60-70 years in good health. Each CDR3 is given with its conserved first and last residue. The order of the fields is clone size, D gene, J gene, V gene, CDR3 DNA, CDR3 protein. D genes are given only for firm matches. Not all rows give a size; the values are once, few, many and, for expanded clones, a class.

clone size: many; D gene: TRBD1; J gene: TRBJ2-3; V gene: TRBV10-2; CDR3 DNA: TGCGCCAGCAGTCAGGGGGCCCGGGATACGCAGTATTTT; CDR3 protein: CASSQGARDTQYF
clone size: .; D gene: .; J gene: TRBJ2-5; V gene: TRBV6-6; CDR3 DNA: TGTGCCAGCAGTTACCGAGACAGCCAAGAGACCCAGTACTTC; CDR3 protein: CASSYRDSQETQYF
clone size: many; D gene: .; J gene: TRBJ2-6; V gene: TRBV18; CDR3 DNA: TGTGCCAGCTCAGCAGGACTCCGAGTGGACTCTGGGGCCAACGTCCTGACTTTC; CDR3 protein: CASSAGLRVDSGANVLTF
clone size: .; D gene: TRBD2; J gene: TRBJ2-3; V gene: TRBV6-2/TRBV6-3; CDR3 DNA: TGTGCCAGCACTTCTAGGCGGGAGAATAGGGATACGCAGTATTTT; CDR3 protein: CASTSRRENRDTQYF
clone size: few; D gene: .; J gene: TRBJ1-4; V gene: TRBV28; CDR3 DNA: TGTGCCAGCAGTTCCCCACAGGGAGGATTTGAAAAACTGTTTTTT; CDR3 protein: CASSSPQGGFEKLFF
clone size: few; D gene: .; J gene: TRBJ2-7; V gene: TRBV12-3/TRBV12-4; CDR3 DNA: TGTGCCAGCAGGGAGGCACTTCACGAGCAGTACTTC; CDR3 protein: CASREALHEQYF
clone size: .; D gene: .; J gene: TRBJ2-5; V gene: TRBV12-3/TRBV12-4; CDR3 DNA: TGTGCCAGCGGTCCCCTAATTGGTTGGCAGTACTTC; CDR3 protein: CASGPLIGWQYF
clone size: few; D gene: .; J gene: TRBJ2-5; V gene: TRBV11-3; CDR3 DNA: TGTGCCAGCAGCCGTAGCGCGCAAGAGACCCAGTACTTC; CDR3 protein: CASSRSAQETQYF
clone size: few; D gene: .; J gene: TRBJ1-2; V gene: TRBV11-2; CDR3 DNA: TGTGCCAGCAGCTTAGGGGGCCTGTGGGCCGACTATGGCTACACCTTC; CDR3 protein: CASSLGGLWADYGYTF
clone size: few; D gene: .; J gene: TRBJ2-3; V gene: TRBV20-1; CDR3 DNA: TGCAGTGCCAGTCCAGACCGGGGTACGCAGTATTTT; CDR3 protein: CSASPDRGTQYF
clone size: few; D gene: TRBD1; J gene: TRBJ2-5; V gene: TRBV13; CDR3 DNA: TGTGCCAGCAGCCCCACCGGGACAGGGAGATGGGAGACCCAGTACTTC; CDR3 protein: CASSPTGTGRWETQYF